This T cell receptor beta chain was obtained from a study of siplizumab effects on memory and regulatory T cells. V was cut by 3 bases and J by 7 bases, with 13 bases left in between. CDR1 and CDR2 from the germline V gene are LNHNV and YYDKDF (reference sequence). The CDR3 spans 14 residues. Study results and caveats: The study found that mappable alloreactive CD4+ clones averaged around 69% Treg-derived with siplizumab and around 25% in controls. Suppression by proliferating Tregs derived from siplizumab cultures was not verified.

In a few donor pairs, unstimulated naive, memory, effector memory and TEMRA subsets were sequenced. Repertoires were generated with immunoSEQ multiplex PCR, while TCRdb's copy carries only in-frame clones and drops some. The repertoire holds some 100,000 clones, approximately 97% seen once, with roughly 0.031% in the top ten. A remark on this clone: What it binds is unknown.

The clonotype was recovered from a human donor in good health. J is TRBJ1-5 and V is TRBV15, with D maybe TRBD1 (6 bases). Material for sequencing was naive CD4+ T cells sorted from blood. CDR3 coding DNA: TGTGCCACCAGCAGGGACAGTACACAGCAGCCCCAGCATTTT. Translation: CATSRDSTQQPQHF. The whole variable domain, filled in from reference TRBV15 and TRBJ1-5, reads DAMVIQNPRYQVTQFGKPVTLSCSQTLNHNVMYWYQQKSSQAPKLLFHYYDKDFNNEADTPDNFQSRRPNTSFCFLDIRSPGLGDTAMYLCATSRDSTQQPQHFGDGTRLSIL.